This T cell receptor (beta chain) was found in a study of patients and donors after allogeneic stem cell transplantation (dated by TCRdb to the early 2020s). The CDR3 holds 15 amino acids from the cysteine to the phenylalanine. CDR3 DNA is the only sequence kept; it has 45 bases, read in frame from the first base. CDR1 and CDR2 are read off the germline V gene as MNHEY and SVGEGT. Relative to germline, V is missing 6 bases and J is missing 7 bases, with 12 bases of the junction outside any gene match. Library method: RT-PCR. These reads were obtained on a NextSeq 550. The public reads were quality trimmed at Q25 with fastp and then assembled into clones with MiXCR by TCRdb, keeping productive beta chains. Each CDR3 protein gets just one entry, which takes the most common genes and DNA from the rows behind it. Here the sample has roughly 880,000 distinct CDR3 sequences; more than 15% occur a single time. The ten largest account for approximately 5.9% of the sample.

As to this clonotype: Its antigen remains unidentified. No base quality information exists; no much larger clone differs at one position.

This receptor was taken from a human donor who was either an allogeneic HSCT recipient or a stem cell or donor lymphocyte infusion donor (not recorded which). It is not recorded whose cells these are; they may come from a transplant donor. The sequenced sample was blood, either unsorted or a sorted T cell fraction (not recorded which). This receptor chain uses TRBV6-2 or TRBV6-3 and TRBJ2-7; TRBD1 aligns with 10 central bases. The CDR3 is CASRGYGTGAREQYF. The nucleotide sequence is TGTGCCAGCAGAGGATACGGGACAGGGGCCCGAGAGCAGTACTTC.